The 14 T cell receptor beta chains presented below share a single source sample, sequenced in a study of CD8 T cells in Susac syndrome. An input of about 0.45 to 1 ug of RNA was subjected to reverse transcription using random hexamers. Each CDR3 protein is one row after TCRdb ran MiXCR on the immunoSEQ multiplex PCR reads. The sample has some 130,000 distinct CDR3 sequences, approximately 95% seen once. Sample: CD8+ T cells from PBMCs. All receptors come from a human donor with Susac syndrome.

The chain employs TRBV25-1 and TRBJ1-3; D gene ambiguous. V was pared by 3 bases and J by 0 bases, with 9 bases between. Germline CDR1 is MGHDK and CDR2 is SYGVNS. This CDR3 has 15 amino acids. CDR3: CASSDFVSSGNTIYF. CDR3 nucleotide sequence: TGTGCCAGCAGTGATTTTGTTTCCTCTGGAAACACCATATATTTT.

The chain carries TRBV7-2 and TRBJ1-1; D call uncertain. Trimming shortened V by 5 bases and J by 0 bases, and 16 bases separated the two germline ends. Per germline, CDR1 SGHTA and CDR2 FQGNSA. The CDR3 sequence is 16 residues long. The CDR3 DNA reads as TGTGCCAGCAGCCCTACCCATTGGAGTTTGAACACTGAAGCTTTCTTT. It yields the protein CASSPTHWSLNTEAFF.

This chain joins TRBV6-6 and TRBJ1-2; D gene ambiguous. The V end was cut by 2 bases, the J end by 7 bases, with 11 bases between. The CDR3 is 13 amino acids. Germline CDR1 MNHNY, CDR2 SVGAGI (reference sequence). CDR3 coding DNA: TGTGCCAGCAGTTACGGCGCGGAATCTGGCTACACCTTC. Amino acid sequence: CASSYGAESGYTF.

The chain carries TRBV20-1 and TRBJ1-2; D not resolved. V dropped 8 bases and J dropped 6 bases, with 7 bases sitting between them. In germline, CDR1 is DFQATT, CDR2 SNEGSKA (reference sequence). The CDR3 contains 9 residues. The CDR3 coding sequence is TGCAGTACCCCGGATGGCTACACCTTC. It encodes CSTPDGYTF.

The rearrangement joins TRBV28 to TRBJ1-1; D not certain. This CDR3 is 16 amino acids long. The V end lost 7 bases, the J end lost 6 bases, and 24 bases lay between the germline ends. Per germline, CDR1 MDHEN and CDR2 SYDVKM. CDR3 sequence (DNA): TGTGCCAGCATCTCGCCCGGGAAGTCCGGAGACGCTGAAGCTTTCTTT. Translated: CASISPGKSGDAEAFF. Filled out from reference TRBV28 and TRBJ1-1, the complete variable domain reads DVKVTQSSRYLVKRTGEKVFLECVQDMDHENMFWYRQDPGLGLRLIYFSYDVKMKEKGDIPEGYSVSREKKERFSLILESASTNQTSMYLCASISPGKSGDAEAFFGQGTRLTVV.

J is TRBJ2-3 and V is TRBV2; the D is unclear. This CDR3 contains 15 residues. Per germline, CDR1 SNHLY and CDR2 FYNNEI. The V gene lost 6 bases and the J gene lost 0 bases, with 13 bases spanning the gap. In DNA form, the CDR3 reads TGTGCCAGCAGCCCTAGGTCCAGCAGCACAGATACGCAGTATTTT. Translated, it gives CASSPRSSSTDTQYF.

This chain uses TRBV20-1 with TRBJ2-3; D may correspond to TRBD1 or TRBD2 (6 bases each). The CDR3 is made up of 13 amino acids. Germline CDR1 DFQATT, CDR2 SNEGSKA (reference sequence). Trimming stripped 0 bases from V and 6 bases from J, with 10 bases between. The CDR3 reads CSARDWGADTQYF. The CDR3 coding sequence is TGCAGTGCTAGAGATTGGGGGGCTGATACGCAGTATTTT.

V and J are TRBV20-1 and TRBJ2-7; maybe TRBD2 (5 bases). From germline, CDR1 is DFQATT and CDR2 SNEGSKA (reference sequence). V dropped 4 bases and J dropped 1 base, with 11 bases sitting between them. The CDR3 loop spans 13 amino acids. This CDR3 reads CSAIGNPSYEQYF. DNA of the CDR3: TGCAGTGCTATCGGGAACCCATCCTACGAGCAGTACTTC.

This clonotype came up once. The chain uses TRBV30 and TRBJ2-1; 10 bases line up with TRBD2. CDR1 GTSNPN and CDR2 SVGIG come from the germline V gene (reference sequence). The CDR3 extends over 13 amino acids. The ends lost 3 bases at V and 7 bases at J; junction bases unmatched: 3. DNA of the CDR3: TGTGCCTGGAGGAGAGCGGGGGGGAATGAGCAGTTCTTC. Translated, it gives CAWRRAGGNEQFF.

As regards this clonotype: A junction end diverges from the germline sequence, so it may reflect a read error. The chain joins TRBV2 to TRBJ1-1; unclear D gene. CDR3 length: 12 residues. CDR1 and CDR2 (germline): SNHLY, FYNNEI. The chain's CDR3 is CARSGRDPEAFF. The CDR3 DNA follows: TGTGCCAGGAGTGGGAGGGATCCTGAAGCTTTCTTT.

This clonotype was picked up one time. The genes are TRBV12-3 or TRBV12-4 and TRBJ1-5; 9 bases match TRBD1. This CDR3 contains 14 residues. The junction had 3 bases not matched to a gene; V was cut back by 7 bases and J by 2 bases. The CDR3 DNA reads as TGTGCCAGCACAACAGGGGGCGGCAATCAGCCCCAGCATTTT. Translated, it gives CASTTGGGNQPQHF.

The chain recombines TRBV28 with TRBJ2-7; D remains unclear. Germline assignment: CDR1 MDHEN and CDR2 SYDVKM. This CDR3 has 11 residues. The V and J ends lost 7 bases and 3 bases respectively, with 7 bases between them. CDR3 protein: CASKMYYEQYF. The CDR3 nucleotides are TGTGCCAGCAAAATGTACTACGAGCAGTACTTC. Together with reference TRBV28 and TRBJ2-7, the CDR3 gives the full variable domain: DVKVTQSSRYLVKRTGEKVFLECVQDMDHENMFWYRQDPGLGLRLIYFSYDVKMKEKGDIPEGYSVSREKKERFSLILESASTNQTSMYLCASKMYYEQYFGPGTRLTVT.

This clonotype was seen just once. The chain uses TRBV27 and TRBJ2-3; a weak D match, TRBD1 (6 bases). The CDR3 covers 14 residues. Germline V CDR1 and CDR2: MNHEY, SMNVEV (reference sequence). V gave up 5 bases and J gave up 3 bases, with 12 bases separating them. The CDR3: CASSSDRRTDTQYF. CDR3 coding DNA: TGTGCCAGCAGTAGTGACAGGAGAACAGATACGCAGTATTTT.

The rearrangement uses TRBV2 and TRBJ2-7, with D unresolved. The CDR3 has 15 amino acids. Looked up from germline, CDR1 is SNHLY and CDR2 is FYNNEI. With 4 bases removed from V and 2 bases from J, the gap between germline ends came to 15 bases. CDR3 coding DNA: TGTGCCAGCAGTGTAGGCTCGTACACGCCCTACGAGCAGTACTTC. Residues: CASSVGSYTPYEQYF.